The next 5 T cell receptor beta chains were all read from a single sample in a study of blood T cell dynamics during melanoma immunotherapy. Time point reported: pre-treatment baseline. The table came from immunoSEQ multiplex PCR; TCRdb's copy has only in-frame clones and leaves some out. This sample has some 9,800 clones, with around 83% found just once. Sequences were derived from blood, sampled from a patient treated with checkpoint blockade. Receptors were obtained from a human donor with melanoma.

V and J are TRBV29-1 and TRBJ2-4, with a possible D match to TRBD2 (5 bases). Trimming shortened V by 3 bases and J by 7 bases, and 7 bases separated the two germline ends. Per germline, CDR1 SQVTM and CDR2 ANQGSEA. The length of the CDR3 is 11 residues. CDR3 nucleotide sequence: TGCAGCGTTGATGGCGGGAACATTCAGTACTTC. It translates to CSVDGGNIQYF.

This sequence joins TRBV7-2 and TRBJ2-7, with a possible D match to TRBD1 (6 bases). This CDR3 comprises 15 residues. Germline V gene lookup returns CDR1 SGHTA and CDR2 FQGNSA. The V end was cut by 4 bases, the J end by 2 bases, with 15 bases between. The CDR3 nucleotides are TGTGCCAGCAGCTCTTCCCGACAGGAGACCTACGAGCAGTACTTC. Its protein is CASSSSRQETYEQYF. Together with reference TRBV7-2 and TRBJ2-7, the CDR3 gives the full variable domain: GAGVSQSPSNKVTEKGKDVELRCDPISGHTALYWYRQSLGQGLEFLIYFQGNSAPDKSGLPSDRFSAERTGGSVSTLTIQRTQQEDSAVYLCASSSSRQETYEQYFGPGTRLTVT.

The CDR3 spells CASSIGPPGVLFF. DNA of the CDR3: TGTGCCAGTAGTATAGGACCACCTGGGGTCCTGTTTTTT. The V call is TRBV19, the J call TRBJ1-4; no clear D gene. Germline V gene data show CDR1 as LNHDA and CDR2 as SQIVND (reference sequence). V was clipped by 1 base and J by 14 bases, with 14 bases between them. The CDR3 is 13 amino acids. Together with reference TRBV19 and TRBJ1-4, the CDR3 gives the full variable domain: DGGITQSPKYLFRKEGQNVTLSCEQNLNHDAMYWYRQDPGQGLRLIYYSQIVNDFQKGDIAEGYSVSREKKESFPLTVTSAQKNPTAFYLCASSIGPPGVLFFGSGTQLSVL.

By share of the sample, this clone is large. J is TRBJ2-7 and V is TRBV30, with TRBD2 as a possible D gene (5 bases). V was pared by 2 bases and J by 3 bases, with 8 bases between. CDR1 GTSNPN and CDR2 SVGIG come from the germline V gene (reference sequence). This CDR3 has 12 amino acids. For the CDR3, the DNA is TGTGCCTGGAGTCTCGGGGACTACGAGCAGTACTTC. Its protein product is CAWSLGDYEQYF.

The chain carries TRBV4-2 and TRBJ1-2; D gene unclear. V lost 0 bases, J lost 4 bases, and 12 bases lay in between. CDR1 is LGHNA, CDR2 YNFKEQ, per germline. The CDR3 loop spans 15 amino acids. The CDR3 sequence: CASSQDHSVAYGYTF. The CDR3 nucleotides read TGTGCCAGCAGCCAAGATCACAGTGTCGCCTATGGCTACACCTTC.